This entry features one T cell receptor beta chain sequence. Its antigen is unknown. V trimming: 2 bases; J trimming: 2 bases; junction bases outside the gene matches: 4. Germline V gene sequence: CDR1 LNHDA, CDR2 SQIVND (reference sequence). CDR3 length: 15 amino acids. This entry comes from a study of OX40 agonist ivuxolimab in advanced cancers. Across the study: The eligibility criteria allowed prior anti-PD-1, anti-PD-L1 or anti-CTLA-4 therapy, and about 40% had some. Study findings and constraints: Averaging showed that CD8+ T cells had more expanded clones than CD4+ did. Both blood CD4+ and CD8+ T cells showed clonal growth by week 6 at 0.1 to 3.0 mg/kg.

Assay used: immunoSEQ multiplex PCR; TCRdb lists only in-frame clones, some missing. Among about 67,000 clones listed, roughly nine tenths were seen once. The sequenced sample was CD4+ or CD8+ T cells sorted from blood, obtained in a trial of the OX40 agonist ivuxolimab. The source is an adult with an advanced solid tumor such as melanoma, head and neck, liver or kidney cancer. V is TRBV19 and J is TRBJ2-7, with TRBD1 matching 9 bases. CDR3 coding DNA: TGTGCCAGTAGTATATCGACAGGGGGGACCTACGAGCAGTACTTC. This sequence encodes CASSISTGGTYEQYF. The variable domain in full, completed from reference TRBV19 and TRBJ2-7, reads DGGITQSPKYLFRKEGQNVTLSCEQNLNHDAMYWYRQDPGQGLRLIYYSQIVNDFQKGDIAEGYSVSREKKESFPLTVTSAQKNPTAFYLCASSISTGGTYEQYFGPGTRLTVT.